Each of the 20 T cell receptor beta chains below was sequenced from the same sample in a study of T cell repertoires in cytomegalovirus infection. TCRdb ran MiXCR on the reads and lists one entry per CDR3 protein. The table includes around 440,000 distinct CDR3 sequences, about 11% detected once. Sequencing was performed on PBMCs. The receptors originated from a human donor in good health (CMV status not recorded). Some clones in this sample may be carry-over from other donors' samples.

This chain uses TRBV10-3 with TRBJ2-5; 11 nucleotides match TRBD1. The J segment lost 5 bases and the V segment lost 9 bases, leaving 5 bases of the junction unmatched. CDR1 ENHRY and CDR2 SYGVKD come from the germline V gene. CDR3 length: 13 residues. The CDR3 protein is CAIGTGGRETQYF. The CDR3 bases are TGTGCCATTGGGACAGGGGGTCGGGAGACCCAGTACTTC.

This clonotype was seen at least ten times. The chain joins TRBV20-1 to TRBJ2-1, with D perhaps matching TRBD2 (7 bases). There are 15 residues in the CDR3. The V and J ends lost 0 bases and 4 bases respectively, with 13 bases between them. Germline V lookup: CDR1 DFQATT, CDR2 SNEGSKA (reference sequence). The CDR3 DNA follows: TGCAGTGCTAGAGAGGGGGCGGGGGAGTACAATGAGCAGTTCTTC. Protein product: CSAREGAGEYNEQFF.

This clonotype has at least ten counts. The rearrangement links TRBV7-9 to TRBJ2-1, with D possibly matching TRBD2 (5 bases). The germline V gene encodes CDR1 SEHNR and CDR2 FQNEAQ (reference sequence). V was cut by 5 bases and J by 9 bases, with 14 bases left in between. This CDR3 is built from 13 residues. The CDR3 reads CASSPWGDSEQFF. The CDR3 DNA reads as TGTGCCAGCAGCCCCTGGGGAGACTCTGAGCAGTTCTTC.

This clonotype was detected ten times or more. This CDR3 reads CASSFGHLPDTQYF. The CDR3 bases are TGTGCCAGCAGCTTTGGCCACCTACCAGATACGCAGTATTTT. This chain connects TRBV5-6 to TRBJ2-3; D is uncertain. Per germline, CDR1 SGHDT and CDR2 YYEEEE. Trimming removed 2 bases at V and 4 bases at J, with 11 bases between. The CDR3 is 14 amino acids.

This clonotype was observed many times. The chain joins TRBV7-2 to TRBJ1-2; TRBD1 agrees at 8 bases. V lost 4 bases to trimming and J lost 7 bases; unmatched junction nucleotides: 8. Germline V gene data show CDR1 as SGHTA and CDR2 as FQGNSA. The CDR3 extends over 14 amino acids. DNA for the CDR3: TGTGCCAGCAGCTACGGACAGGGTCGCGGTGGCTACACCTTC. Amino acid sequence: CASSYGQGRGGYTF.

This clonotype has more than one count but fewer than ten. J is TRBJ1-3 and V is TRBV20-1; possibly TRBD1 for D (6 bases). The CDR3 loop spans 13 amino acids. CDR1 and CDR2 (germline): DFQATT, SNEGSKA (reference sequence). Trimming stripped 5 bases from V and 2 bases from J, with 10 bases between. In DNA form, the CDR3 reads TGCAGTGCTCCCGGGACACCTGGAAACACCATATATTTT. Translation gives CSAPGTPGNTIYF.

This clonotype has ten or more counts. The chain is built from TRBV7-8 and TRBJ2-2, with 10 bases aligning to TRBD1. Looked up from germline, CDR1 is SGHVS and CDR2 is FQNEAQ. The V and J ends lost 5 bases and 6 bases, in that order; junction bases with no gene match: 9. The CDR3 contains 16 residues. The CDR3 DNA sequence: TGTGCCAGCAGCCCGCCCGGGACAGGGGTTTCCGGGGAGCTGTTTTTT. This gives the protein CASSPPGTGVSGELFF. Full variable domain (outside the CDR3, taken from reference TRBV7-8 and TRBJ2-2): GAGVSQSPRYKVAKRGQDVALRCDPISGHVSLFWYQQALGQGPEFLTYFQNEAQLDKSGLPSDRFFAERPEGSVSTLKIQRTQQEDSAVYLCASSPPGTGVSGELFFGEGSRLTVL.

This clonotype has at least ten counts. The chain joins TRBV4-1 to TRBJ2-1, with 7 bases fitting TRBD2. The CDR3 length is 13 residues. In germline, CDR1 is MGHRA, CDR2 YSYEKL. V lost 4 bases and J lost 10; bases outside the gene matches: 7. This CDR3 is CASSPRLAGEQFF. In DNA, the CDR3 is TGCGCCAGCAGCCCCAGACTAGCCGGGGAGCAGTTCTTC.

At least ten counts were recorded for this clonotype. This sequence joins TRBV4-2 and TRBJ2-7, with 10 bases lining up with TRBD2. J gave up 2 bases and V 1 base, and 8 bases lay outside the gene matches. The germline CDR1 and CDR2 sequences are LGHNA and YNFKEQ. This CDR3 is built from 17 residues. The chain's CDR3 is CASSQVRTSGRTYEQYF. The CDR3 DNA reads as TGTGCCAGCAGCCAAGTGCGGACTAGCGGTCGTACCTACGAGCAGTACTTC.

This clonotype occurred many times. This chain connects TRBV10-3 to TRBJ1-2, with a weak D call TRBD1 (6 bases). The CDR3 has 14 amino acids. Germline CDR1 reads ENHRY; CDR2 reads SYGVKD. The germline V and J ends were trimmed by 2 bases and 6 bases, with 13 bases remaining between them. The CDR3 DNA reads TGTGCCATCAGTGAGACACAGGGTGGCGATGGCTACACCTTC. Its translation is CAISETQGGDGYTF.

The CDR3 DNA reads TGTGCCAGCAGCCAGGCGACTAGCTGGTACGAGCAGTACTTC. Translation: CASSQATSWYEQYF. The chain carries TRBV3-1 and TRBJ2-7, with TRBD2 identical over 7 bases. This CDR3 has 14 amino acids. The J segment lost 4 bases and the V segment lost 3 bases, leaving 6 bases of the junction unmatched. Germline CDR1 and CDR2: LGHDT and YNNKEL (reference sequence).

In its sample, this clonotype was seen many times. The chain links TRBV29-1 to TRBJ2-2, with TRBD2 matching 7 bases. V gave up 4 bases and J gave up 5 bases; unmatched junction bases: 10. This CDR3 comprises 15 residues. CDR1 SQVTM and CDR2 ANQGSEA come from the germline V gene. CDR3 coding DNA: TGCAGCGTTGTAGGGGCCGGGACTAAGACCGGGGAGCTGTTTTTT. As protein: CSVVGAGTKTGELFF.

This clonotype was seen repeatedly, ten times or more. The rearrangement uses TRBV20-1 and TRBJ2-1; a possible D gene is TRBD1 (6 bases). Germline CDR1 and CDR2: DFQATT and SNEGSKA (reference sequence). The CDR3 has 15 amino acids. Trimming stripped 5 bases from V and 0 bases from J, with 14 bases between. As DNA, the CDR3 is TGCAGTGCTGTGACAGGTGCCAGCTCCTACAATGAGCAGTTCTTC. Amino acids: CSAVTGASSYNEQFF.

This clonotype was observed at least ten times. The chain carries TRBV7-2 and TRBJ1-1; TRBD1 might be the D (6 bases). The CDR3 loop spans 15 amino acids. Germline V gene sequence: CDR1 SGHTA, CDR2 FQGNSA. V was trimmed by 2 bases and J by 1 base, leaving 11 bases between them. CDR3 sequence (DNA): TGTGCCAGCAGCTTAACCGGACAGCCGAACACTGAAGCTTTCTTT. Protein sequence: CASSLTGQPNTEAFF.

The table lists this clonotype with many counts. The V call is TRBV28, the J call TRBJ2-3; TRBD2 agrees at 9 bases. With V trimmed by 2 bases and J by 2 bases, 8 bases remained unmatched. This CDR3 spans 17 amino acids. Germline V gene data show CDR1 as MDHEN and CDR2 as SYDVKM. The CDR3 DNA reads TGTGCCAGCAGTTTAGCTAGCGGGATGGATTTCACAGATACGCAGTATTTT. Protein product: CASSLASGMDFTDTQYF.

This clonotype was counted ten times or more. CDR3 sequence: CASNANRRGETQYF. CDR3 DNA: TGTGCCAGCAACGCTAACAGAAGGGGTGAGACCCAGTACTTC. The V gene is TRBV28, the J gene TRBJ2-5, with D perhaps matching TRBD1 (5 bases). This CDR3 has 14 amino acids. Germline CDR1 reads MDHEN; CDR2 reads SYDVKM. Trimming pared 7 bases from V and 5 bases from J, leaving 17 bases between.

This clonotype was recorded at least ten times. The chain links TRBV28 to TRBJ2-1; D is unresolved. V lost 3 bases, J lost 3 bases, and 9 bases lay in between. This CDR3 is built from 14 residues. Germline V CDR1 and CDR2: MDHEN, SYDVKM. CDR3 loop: CASSFRTVYNEQFF. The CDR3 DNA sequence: TGTGCCAGCAGTTTTAGGACGGTCTACAATGAGCAGTTCTTC.

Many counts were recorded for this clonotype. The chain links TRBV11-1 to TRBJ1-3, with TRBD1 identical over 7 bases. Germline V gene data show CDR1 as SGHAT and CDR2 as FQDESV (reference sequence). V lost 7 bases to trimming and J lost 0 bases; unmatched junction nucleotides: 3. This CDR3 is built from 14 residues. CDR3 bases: TGTGCCAGCAACGACAGGGCCTCTGGAAACACCATATATTTT. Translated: CASNDRASGNTIYF.

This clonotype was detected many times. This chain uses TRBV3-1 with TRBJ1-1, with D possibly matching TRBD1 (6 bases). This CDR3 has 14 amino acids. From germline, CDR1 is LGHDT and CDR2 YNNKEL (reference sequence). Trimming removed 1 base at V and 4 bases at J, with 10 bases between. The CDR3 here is CASSQGTASTEAFF. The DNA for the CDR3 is TGTGCCAGCAGCCAAGGGACAGCTAGCACTGAAGCTTTCTTT.

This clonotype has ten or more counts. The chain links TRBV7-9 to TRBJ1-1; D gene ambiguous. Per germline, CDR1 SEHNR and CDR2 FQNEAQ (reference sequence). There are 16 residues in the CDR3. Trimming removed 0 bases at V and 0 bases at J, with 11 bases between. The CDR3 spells CASSLAVNRMNTEAFF. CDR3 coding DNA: TGTGCCAGCAGCTTAGCGGTGAACCGGATGAACACTGAAGCTTTCTTT.